This T cell receptor (beta chain) is from a study of blood T cell repertoires in COVID-19. Study overall: Specimens from acute and convalescent COVID-19 originated in the United States, Italy and Spain.

In the original processing: Quantification of nucleated cells was approximated via reference gene primer amplification. Sequencing used immunoSEQ multiplex PCR; TCRdb keeps in-frame clones, though not all of them. V and J calls and clone size come straight from that table; D and trimming were deduced from the DNA. This table has around 60,000 clones, 84% appearing once. Germline V CDR1 and CDR2: SGHKS, YYEKEE (reference sequence). V gave up 4 bases and J gave up 4 bases; unmatched junction bases: 7. The CDR3 runs 16 residues. The source is a man in his sixties with COVID-19, enrolled during active disease. The sequenced material came from peripheral blood. The genes are TRBV5-5 and TRBJ1-5; 11 bases fit TRBD1. The CDR3 protein is CASSPRGQGVNQPQHF. The DNA of the CDR3 is TGTGCCAGCAGCCCCCGGGGACAGGGGGTAAATCAGCCCCAGCATTTT.